This T cell receptor (beta chain) was recorded in a study of T cells in Graves' hyperthyroidism and ophthalmopathy. Background on the study: Sampling of peripheral blood happened at initial diagnosis, prior to any treatment. Study-level results: Most thyroid-expanded clonotypes above 0.001 were also found in blood.

Many counts were recorded for this clonotype. Its antigen is not identified. The CDR3 length is 15 residues. The V and J ends lost 5 bases and 4 bases, in that order; junction bases with no gene match: 6. Germline V gives CDR1 KGHDR, CDR2 SFDVKD. The CDR3 regions of TCR beta were amplified from RNA transcripts. The HTBI primer set drove a first-round RT-PCR of the TCR CDR3. TCRdb re-derived calls from the multiplex PCR reads in MiXCR, one entry per CDR3 protein. The table has roughly 420,000 distinct CDR3 sequences, roughly an eighth seen once. V usage is TRBV24-1 and J usage is TRBJ2-2; 7 bases line up with TRBD1. This TCR came from a woman aged 18 to 35 with Graves' hyperthyroidism. The sample consisted of blood. The CDR3 loop is CATSAGTAGTGELFF. CDR3 bases: TGTGCCACCAGTGCCGGGACAGCCGGCACCGGGGAGCTGTTTTTT.